The source of this TCR beta chain is a study of T cell responses to AZD1222 COVID-19 vaccine. Study-level findings and limits: White British ancestry dominated among donors, who included more females, and clonal diversity was possibly underestimated.

Assay used: immunoSEQ multiplex PCR; TCRdb lists only in-frame clones, some missing. The sample includes 120,000 to 150,000 clones, 86% of them seen just once. The trim removed 4 bases at V and 0 bases at J, leaving 7 bases unmatched. Germline V gene data show CDR1 as KGHDR and CDR2 as SFDVKD. CDR3 length: 16 residues. The sample holds a few counts of this clone. Its antigen remains unknown. This rearrangement joins TRBV24-1 to TRBJ1-2; 7 bases align to TRBD1. The clonotype comes from an adult who received the AZD1222 COVID-19 vaccine. The sample in question was peripheral blood, obtained 28 days after the second AZD1222 dose. Here the CDR3 DNA reads TGTGCCACCAGTGAGGCCCCAGGGGGTTCTAACTATGGCTACACCTTC. Its protein is CATSEAPGGSNYGYTF.